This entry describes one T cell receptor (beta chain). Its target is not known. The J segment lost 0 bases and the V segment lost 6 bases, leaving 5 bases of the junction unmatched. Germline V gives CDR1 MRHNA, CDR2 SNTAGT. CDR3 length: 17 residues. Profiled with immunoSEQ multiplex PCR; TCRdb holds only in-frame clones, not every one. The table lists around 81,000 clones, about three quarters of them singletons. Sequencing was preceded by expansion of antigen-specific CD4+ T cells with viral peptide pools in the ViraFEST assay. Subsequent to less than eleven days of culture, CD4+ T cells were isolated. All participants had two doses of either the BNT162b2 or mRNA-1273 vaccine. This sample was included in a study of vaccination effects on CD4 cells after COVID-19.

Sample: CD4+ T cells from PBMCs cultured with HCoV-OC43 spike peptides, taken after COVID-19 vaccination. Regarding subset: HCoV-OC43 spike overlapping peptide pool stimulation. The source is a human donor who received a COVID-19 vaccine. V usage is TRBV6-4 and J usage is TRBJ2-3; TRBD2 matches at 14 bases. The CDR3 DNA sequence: TGTGCCAGCAGAAGACTAGCGGGGGGGCCTAGCACAGATACGCAGTATTTT. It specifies CASRRLAGGPSTDTQYF.